The rows below give T cell receptor beta chains drawn from one sample of a study of blood T cell repertoires in COVID-19. Assay used: immunoSEQ multiplex PCR; TCRdb lists only in-frame clones, some missing. The sample has 90,000 to 150,000 clones; approximately 90% are singletons. The sequenced sample was peripheral blood. The receptors here all came from a man in his sixties or seventies with active or convalescent COVID-19. Each CDR3 is given with its conserved first and last residue. The D gene is left open where the match is weak. The listing skips clone size in some rows; elsewhere it reads once, few, many or a size class.

d_gene	abundance	v_gene	j_gene	CDR3aa	CDR3nt
.	.	TRBV10-2	TRBJ1-2	CASSESSPGHGYTF	TGCGCCAGCAGTGAGTCGAGTCCAGGGCATGGCTACACCTTC
TRBD1	.	TRBV28	TRBJ1-1	CASSTRDRGMNTEAFF	TGTGCCAGCAGCACTCGGGACAGGGGTATGAACACTGAAGCTTTCTTT
.	.	TRBV28	TRBJ2-7	CASSSGTPGEQYF	TGTGCCAGCAGTTCCGGAACCCCGGGCGAGCAGTACTTC
.	.	TRBV3-1/TRBV3-2	TRBJ2-1	CASSQVTLSYNEQFF	TGTGCCAGCAGCCAAGTGACTCTCTCCTACAATGAGCAGTTCTTC
TRBD1	.	TRBV2	TRBJ1-1	CARTGTGGTEAFF	TGTGCCAGAACCGGGACAGGTGGCACTGAAGCTTTCTTT
.	.	TRBV4-1	TRBJ1-6	CASSQVRGDLNSPLHF	TGCGCCAGCAGCCAAGTGCGGGGGGACTTAAATTCACCCCTCCACTTT
TRBD1	.	TRBV10-3	TRBJ1-5	CAISKTGEGDQPQHF	TGTGCCATCAGTAAAACAGGGGAAGGAGATCAGCCCCAGCATTTT
.	.	TRBV28	TRBJ1-5	CASSSPGKVHQPQHF	TGTGCCAGCAGTTCCCCCGGGAAAGTGCATCAGCCCCAGCATTTT
.	.	TRBV9	TRBJ2-6	CASSVRGTGANVLTF	TGTGCCAGCAGCGTACGAGGGACTGGGGCCAACGTCCTGACTTTC
.	once	TRBV2	TRBJ2-7	CASSVEGYEQYF	TGTGCCAGCAGTGTAGAGGGCTACGAGCAGTACTTC
TRBD1	.	TRBV3-1/TRBV3-2	TRBJ2-1	CASSPTTGGSYNEQFF	TGTGCCAGCAGCCCTACGACAGGGGGCTCCTACAATGAGCAGTTCTTC
.	.	TRBV6-1	TRBJ1-2	CASSEAPTGFNAF	TGTGCCAGCAGTGAAGCGCCTACAGGGTTCAACGCCTTC
.	.	TRBV7-6	TRBJ2-7	CASSLTGHYEQYF	TGTGCCAGCAGCTTAACAGGGCACTACGAGCAGTACTTC
TRBD2	.	TRBV5-1	TRBJ2-5	CASSSGTSGKGGETQYF	TGCGCCAGCAGCTCCGGGACTAGCGGGAAAGGAGGGGAGACCCAGTACTTC
.	.	TRBV7-9	TRBJ2-5	CASSLEAGTLQETQYF	TGTGCCAGCAGCTTAGAGGCGGGGACTCTCCAAGAGACCCAGTACTTC
TRBD2	.	TRBV5-1	TRBJ2-1	CASSLVLAVDEQFF	TGCGCCAGCAGCTTGGTACTAGCGGTGGATGAGCAGTTCTTC
TRBD1	.	TRBV27	TRBJ2-2	CASRAGTGGTGELFF	TGTGCCAGCAGAGCTGGGACAGGGGGGACCGGGGAGCTGTTTTTT
TRBD2	.	TRBV7-9	TRBJ2-1	CASISSGRGNEQFF	TGTGCCAGCATTTCCAGCGGGAGAGGAAATGAGCAGTTCTTC
TRBD2	.	TRBV28	TRBJ2-1	CASSFEGGSTYNEQFF	TGTGCCAGCAGTTTCGAAGGCGGGAGTACCTACAATGAGCAGTTCTTC
.	.	TRBV10-3	TRBJ1-5	CAIRGGVDQPQHF	TGTGCCATCAGGGGGGGGGTAGATCAGCCCCAGCATTTT
.	.	TRBV9	TRBJ1-2	CASSVESANYGYTF	TGTGCCAGCAGCGTTGAGAGTGCTAACTATGGCTACACCTTC
TRBD2	.	TRBV19	TRBJ2-2	CASSIGLLATGTGELFF	TGTGCCAGTAGTATAGGTTTACTAGCGACGGGGACCGGGGAGCTGTTTTTT
TRBD1	.	TRBV7-2	TRBJ2-3	CASSLEGARVPGDTQYF	TGTGCCAGCAGCTTAGAGGGGGCGAGGGTTCCTGGAGATACGCAGTATTTT
TRBD1	.	TRBV2	TRBJ1-5	CASSESQGVGQPQHF	TGTGCCAGCAGTGAATCTCAGGGGGTCGGTCAGCCCCAGCATTTT
.	few	TRBV6-6	TRBJ1-5	CASSYSEDNQPQHF	TGTGCCAGCAGTTACAGCGAGGACAATCAGCCCCAGCATTTT
.	once	TRBV30	TRBJ1-1	CAWSVQRGRPNTEAFF	TGTGCCTGGAGTGTACAAAGAGGAAGGCCGAACACTGAAGCTTTCTTT
.	.	TRBV18	TRBJ1-4	CASSPGGGSSEKLFF	TGTGCCAGCTCCCCAGGTGGGGGGTCTAGTGAAAAACTGTTTTTT
TRBD1	.	TRBV28	TRBJ1-5	CASRDRGPNSNQPQHF	TGTGCCAGTAGGGACAGGGGGCCAAATAGCAATCAGCCCCAGCATTTT
TRBD1	.	TRBV6-5	TRBJ1-1	CASSYYPGQGNTEAFF	TGTGCCAGCAGTTACTATCCGGGACAGGGTAACACTGAAGCTTTCTTT
TRBD2	.	TRBV20-1	TRBJ2-2	CSASTSGNTGELFF	TGCAGTGCTAGTACTAGCGGGAACACCGGGGAGCTGTTTTTT
.	.	TRBV14	TRBJ2-1	CASSQLQGPYNEQFF	TGTGCCAGCAGCCAGCTTCAGGGGCCCTACAATGAGCAGTTCTTC
TRBD1	.	TRBV3-1/TRBV3-2	TRBJ1-1	CASSPTGATEAFF	TGTGCCAGCAGTCCAACAGGGGCCACTGAAGCTTTCTTT
.	.	TRBV28	TRBJ1-5	CASSLQYRLSNQPQHF	TGTGCCAGCAGTCTCCAATACAGGCTTAGCAATCAGCCCCAGCATTTT
.	.	TRBV28	TRBJ1-2	CASSSPATGGPANYGYTF	TGTGCCAGCAGTTCCCCCGCCACCGGGGGACCAGCTAACTATGGCTACACCTTC
.	.	TRBV25-1	TRBJ2-1	CASSLSGSYNEQFF	TGTGCCAGCAGCCTCTCCGGGTCATACAATGAGCAGTTCTTC
TRBD1	.	TRBV2	TRBJ1-2	CASSDRDRDGYTF	TGTGCCAGCAGTGACCGGGACAGGGATGGCTACACCTTC
.	.	TRBV7-2	TRBJ2-7	CASSLAGRGYEQYF	TGTGCCAGCAGCTTAGCGGGCAGGGGCTACGAGCAGTACTTC
TRBD2	once	TRBV19	TRBJ2-1	CASTQLAGAGNEQFF	TGTGCCAGTACCCAACTAGCGGGAGCTGGGAATGAGCAGTTCTTC
TRBD1	once	TRBV5-8	TRBJ1-5	CASSPRGQSYSNQPQHF	TGTGCCAGCAGCCCGAGGGGACAGAGTTATAGCAATCAGCCCCAGCATTTT
.	.	TRBV2	TRBJ2-5	CASSELGAGPQETQYF	TGTGCCAGCAGTGAACTTGGGGCAGGACCACAAGAGACCCAGTACTTC
TRBD2	.	TRBV2	TRBJ2-7	CASIPPSGPPYEQYF	TGTGCCAGCATTCCCCCTAGCGGACCACCCTACGAGCAGTACTTC
TRBD2	.	TRBV28	TRBJ2-5	CASGRGTQYF	TGTGCCAGCGGGAGGGGGACCCAGTACTTC